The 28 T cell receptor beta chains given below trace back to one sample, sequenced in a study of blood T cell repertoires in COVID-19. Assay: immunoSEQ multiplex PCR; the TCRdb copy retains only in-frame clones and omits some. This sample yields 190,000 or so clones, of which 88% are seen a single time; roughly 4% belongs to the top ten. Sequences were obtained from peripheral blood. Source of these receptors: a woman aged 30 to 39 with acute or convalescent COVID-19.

The CDR3 protein is CASSLGQGDYGGYTF. The CDR3 nucleotides read TGTGCCAGCAGCTTGGGACAGGGGGACTACGGGGGCTACACCTTC. The rearrangement uses TRBV3-1 (or the pseudogene TRBV3-2) and TRBJ1-2, with TRBD1 matching 11 bases. With 5 bases clipped from V and 8 bases from J, the junction kept 10 bases outside the gene matches. In germline, CDR1 is LGHDT, CDR2 YNNKEL (reference sequence). The CDR3 runs to 15 residues.

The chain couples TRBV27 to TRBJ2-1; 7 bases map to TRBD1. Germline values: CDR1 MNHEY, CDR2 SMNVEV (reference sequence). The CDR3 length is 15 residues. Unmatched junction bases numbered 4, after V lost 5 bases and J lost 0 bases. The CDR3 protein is CASSADRASYNEQFF. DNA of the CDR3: TGTGCCAGCAGTGCCGACAGGGCCTCCTACAATGAGCAGTTCTTC.

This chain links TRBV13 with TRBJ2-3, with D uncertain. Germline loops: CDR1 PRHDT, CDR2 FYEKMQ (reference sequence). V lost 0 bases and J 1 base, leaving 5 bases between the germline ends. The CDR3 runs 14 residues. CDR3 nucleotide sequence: TGTGCCAGCAGCTTAGGGGCGGGCACAGATACGCAGTATTTT. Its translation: CASSLGAGTDTQYF. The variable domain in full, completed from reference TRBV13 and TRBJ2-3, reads AAGVIQSPRHLIKEKRETATLKCYPIPRHDTVYWYQQGPGQDPQFLISFYEKMQSDKGSIPDRFSAQQFSDYHSELNMSSLELGDSALYFCASSLGAGTDTQYFGPGTRLTVL.

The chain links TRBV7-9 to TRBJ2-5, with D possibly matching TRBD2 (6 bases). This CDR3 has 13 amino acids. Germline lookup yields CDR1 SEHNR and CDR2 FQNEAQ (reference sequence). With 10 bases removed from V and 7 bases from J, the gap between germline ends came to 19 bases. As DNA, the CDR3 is TGTGCCACCCTCGGGGGACCCGAAAGGACCCAGTACTTC. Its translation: CATLGGPERTQYF.

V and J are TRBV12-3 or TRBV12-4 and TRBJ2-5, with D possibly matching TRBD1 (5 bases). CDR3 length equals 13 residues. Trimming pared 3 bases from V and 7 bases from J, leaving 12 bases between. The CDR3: CASSFSQGGTQYF. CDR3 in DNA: TGTGCCAGCAGTTTTAGCCAGGGCGGGACCCAGTACTTC.

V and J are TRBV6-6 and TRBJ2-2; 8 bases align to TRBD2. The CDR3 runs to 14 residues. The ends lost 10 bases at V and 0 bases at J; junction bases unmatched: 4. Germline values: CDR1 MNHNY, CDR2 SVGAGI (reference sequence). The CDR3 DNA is TGTGCCACCCGGGGGGGCCCGAACACCGGGGAGCTGTTTTTT. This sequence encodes CATRGGPNTGELFF.

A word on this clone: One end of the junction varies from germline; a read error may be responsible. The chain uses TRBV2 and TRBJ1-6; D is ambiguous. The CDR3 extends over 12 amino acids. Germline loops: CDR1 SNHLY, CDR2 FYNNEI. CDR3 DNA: TGTGCCAGCAGTGAACGGCGGTTCCGACGATCTTTT. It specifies CASSERRFRRSF.

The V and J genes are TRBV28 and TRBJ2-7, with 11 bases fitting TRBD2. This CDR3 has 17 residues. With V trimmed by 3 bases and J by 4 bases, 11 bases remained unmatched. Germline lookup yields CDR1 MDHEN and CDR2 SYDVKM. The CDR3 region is CASSFRIRLAGKYEQYF. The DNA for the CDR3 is TGTGCCAGCAGTTTTAGGATTAGACTAGCGGGAAAATACGAGCAGTACTTC.

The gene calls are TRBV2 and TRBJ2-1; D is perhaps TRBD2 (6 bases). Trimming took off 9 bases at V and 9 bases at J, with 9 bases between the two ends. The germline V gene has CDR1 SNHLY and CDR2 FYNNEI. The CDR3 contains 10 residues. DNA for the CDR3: TGTGCCAGTGGGGGGAGTGAGCAGTTCTTC. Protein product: CASGGSEQFF.

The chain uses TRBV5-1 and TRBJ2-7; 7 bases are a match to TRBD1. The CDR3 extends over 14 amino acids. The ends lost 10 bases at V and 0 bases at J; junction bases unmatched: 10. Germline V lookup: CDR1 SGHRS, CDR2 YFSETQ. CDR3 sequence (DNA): TGCGCCGGACAGGCGGACCCCAACTCCTACGAGCAGTACTTC. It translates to CAGQADPNSYEQYF.

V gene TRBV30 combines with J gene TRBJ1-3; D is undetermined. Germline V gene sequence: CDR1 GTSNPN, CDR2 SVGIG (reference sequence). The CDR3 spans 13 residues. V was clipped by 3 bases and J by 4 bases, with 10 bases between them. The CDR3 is CAWSVGLGNTIYF. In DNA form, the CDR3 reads TGTGCCTGGAGCGTCGGTTTGGGAAACACCATATATTTT.

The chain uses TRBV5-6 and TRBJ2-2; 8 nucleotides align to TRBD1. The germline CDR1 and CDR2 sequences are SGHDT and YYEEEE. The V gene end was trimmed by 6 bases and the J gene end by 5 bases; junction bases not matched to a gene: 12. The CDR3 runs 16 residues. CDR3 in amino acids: CASNQDRAIGTGELFF. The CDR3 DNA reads TGTGCCAGCAACCAGGACAGGGCGATAGGGACCGGGGAGCTGTTTTTT.

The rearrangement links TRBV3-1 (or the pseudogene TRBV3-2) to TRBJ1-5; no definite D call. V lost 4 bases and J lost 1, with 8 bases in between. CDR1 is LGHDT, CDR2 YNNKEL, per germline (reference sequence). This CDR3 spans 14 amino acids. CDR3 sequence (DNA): TGTGCCAGCAGCCCCACAATGAGCAATCAGCCCCAGCATTTT. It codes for CASSPTMSNQPQHF.

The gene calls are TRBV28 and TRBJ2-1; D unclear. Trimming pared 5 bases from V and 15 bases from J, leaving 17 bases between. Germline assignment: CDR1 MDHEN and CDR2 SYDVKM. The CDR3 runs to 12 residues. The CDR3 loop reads CASSRSPPVLFF. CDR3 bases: TGTGCCAGCAGTCGAAGTCCCCCGGTCCTGTTCTTC.

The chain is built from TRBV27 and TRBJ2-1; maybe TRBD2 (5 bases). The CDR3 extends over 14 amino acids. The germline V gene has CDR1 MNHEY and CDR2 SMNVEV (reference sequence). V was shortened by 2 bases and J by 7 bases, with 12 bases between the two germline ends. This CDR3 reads CASSLVWPGNEQFF. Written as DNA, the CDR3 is TGTGCCAGCAGTTTAGTATGGCCGGGGAATGAGCAGTTCTTC.

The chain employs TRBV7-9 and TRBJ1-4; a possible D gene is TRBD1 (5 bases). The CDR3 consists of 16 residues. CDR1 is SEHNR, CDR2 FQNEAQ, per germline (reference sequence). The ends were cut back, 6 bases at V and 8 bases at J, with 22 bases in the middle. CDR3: CASRTTRAGIEEKLFF. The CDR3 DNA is TGTGCCAGCAGAACCACCAGGGCAGGAATTGAGGAAAAACTGTTTTTT. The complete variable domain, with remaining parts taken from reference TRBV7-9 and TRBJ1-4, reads DTGVSQNPRHKITKRGQNVTFRCDPISEHNRLYWYRQTLGQGPEFLTYFQNEAQLEKSRLLSDRFSAERPKGSFSTLEIQRTEQGDSAMYLCASRTTRAGIEEKLFFGSGTQLSVL.

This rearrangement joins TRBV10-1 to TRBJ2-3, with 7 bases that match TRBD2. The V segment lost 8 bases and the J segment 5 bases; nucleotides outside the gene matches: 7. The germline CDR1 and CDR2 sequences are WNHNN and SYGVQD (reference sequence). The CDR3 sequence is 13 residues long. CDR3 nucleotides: TGCGCCAGCGCGGGGGACGTCAGAGATACGCAGTATTTT. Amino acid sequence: CASAGDVRDTQYF.

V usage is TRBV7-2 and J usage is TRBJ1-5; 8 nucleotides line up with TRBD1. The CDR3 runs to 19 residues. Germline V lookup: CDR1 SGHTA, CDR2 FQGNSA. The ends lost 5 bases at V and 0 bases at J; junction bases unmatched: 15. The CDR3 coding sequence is TGTGCCAGCAGCCCGTCCGTGGGGACAGGATCCTATAGCAATCAGCCCCAGCATTTT. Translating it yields CASSPSVGTGSYSNQPQHF.

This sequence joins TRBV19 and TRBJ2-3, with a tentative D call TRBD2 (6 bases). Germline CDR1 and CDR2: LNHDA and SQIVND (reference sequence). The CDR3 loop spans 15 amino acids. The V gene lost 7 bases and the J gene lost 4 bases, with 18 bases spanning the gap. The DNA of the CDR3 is TGTGCCAGTACCGGACTACCTCGAGGCGCAGATACGCAGTATTTT. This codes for CASTGLPRGADTQYF.

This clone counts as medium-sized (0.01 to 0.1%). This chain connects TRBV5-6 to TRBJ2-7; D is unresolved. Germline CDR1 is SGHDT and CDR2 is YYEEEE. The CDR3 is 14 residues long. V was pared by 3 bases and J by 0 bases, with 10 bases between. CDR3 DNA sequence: TGTGCCAGCAGCTCTAGAAAGAGCTCCTACGAGCAGTACTTC. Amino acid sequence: CASSSRKSSYEQYF.

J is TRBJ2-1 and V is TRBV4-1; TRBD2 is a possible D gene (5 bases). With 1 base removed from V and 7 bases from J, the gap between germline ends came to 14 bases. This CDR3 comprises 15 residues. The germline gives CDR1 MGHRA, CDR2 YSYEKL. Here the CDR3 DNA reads TGCGCCAGCAGCCAAGGACTACCCATCGCTAATGAGCAGTTCTTC. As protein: CASSQGLPIANEQFF.

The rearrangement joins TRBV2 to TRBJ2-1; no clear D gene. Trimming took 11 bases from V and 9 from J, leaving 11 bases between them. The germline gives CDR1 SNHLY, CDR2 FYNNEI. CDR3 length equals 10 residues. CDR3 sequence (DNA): TGTGCCTTCTCGTCTTCTGAGCAGTTCTTC. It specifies CAFSSSEQFF. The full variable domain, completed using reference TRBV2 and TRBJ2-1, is EPEVTQTPSHQVTQMGQEVILRCVPISNHLYFYWYRQILGQKVEFLVSFYNNEISEKSEIFDDQFSVERPDGSNFTLKIRSTKLEDSAMYFCAFSSSEQFFGPGTRLTVL.

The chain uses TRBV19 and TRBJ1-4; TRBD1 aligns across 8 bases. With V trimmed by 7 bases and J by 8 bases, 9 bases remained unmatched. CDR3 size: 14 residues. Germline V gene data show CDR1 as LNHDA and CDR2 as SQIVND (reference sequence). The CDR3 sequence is CASIGRGRGEKLFF. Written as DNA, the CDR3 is TGTGCCAGTATTGGCAGGGGGCGCGGGGAAAAACTGTTTTTT.

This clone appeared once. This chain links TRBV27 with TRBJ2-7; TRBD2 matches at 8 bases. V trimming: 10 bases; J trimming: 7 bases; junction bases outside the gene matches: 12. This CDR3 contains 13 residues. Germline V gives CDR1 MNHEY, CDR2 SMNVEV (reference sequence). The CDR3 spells CATQRAGVSEQYF. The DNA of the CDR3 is TGTGCCACCCAGAGAGCGGGAGTGAGTGAGCAGTACTTC.

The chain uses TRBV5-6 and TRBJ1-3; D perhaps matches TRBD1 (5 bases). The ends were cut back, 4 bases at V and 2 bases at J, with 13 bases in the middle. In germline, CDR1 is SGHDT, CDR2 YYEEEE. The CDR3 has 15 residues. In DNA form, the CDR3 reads TGTGCCAGCAGCCCCGGGGGAGGCGCTGGAAACACCATATATTTT. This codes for CASSPGGGAGNTIYF.

Here the CDR3 reads CATSDTGGNNEQFF. CDR3 nucleotide sequence: TGTGCCACCAGTGACACGGGGGGTAACAATGAGCAGTTCTTC. The chain uses TRBV24-1 and TRBJ2-1; 7 nucleotides align to TRBD2. The CDR3 loop spans 14 amino acids. Germline V CDR1 and CDR2: KGHDR, SFDVKD. After removal of 4 bases from V and 5 bases from J, the junction contained 4 bases not matched to a gene.

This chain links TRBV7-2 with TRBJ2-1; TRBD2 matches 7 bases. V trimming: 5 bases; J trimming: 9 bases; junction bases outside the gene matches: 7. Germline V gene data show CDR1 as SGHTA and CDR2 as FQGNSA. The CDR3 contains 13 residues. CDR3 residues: CASSPERESEQFF. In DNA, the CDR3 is TGTGCCAGCAGCCCAGAGCGGGAATCTGAGCAGTTCTTC.

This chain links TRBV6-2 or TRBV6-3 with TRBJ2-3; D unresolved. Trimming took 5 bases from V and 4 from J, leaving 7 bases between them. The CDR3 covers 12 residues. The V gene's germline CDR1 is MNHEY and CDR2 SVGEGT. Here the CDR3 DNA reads TGTGCCAGCAGTAAGCATCCAGATACGCAGTATTTT. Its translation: CASSKHPDTQYF.